Listed below are T cell receptor beta chains from one sample, sequenced in a study of blood T cell repertoires in COVID-19. Only in-frame clones appear in the TCRdb table, and some are missing; sequencing was by immunoSEQ multiplex PCR. The table includes about 320,000 clones, more than 75% detected once. Sequenced: PBMCs or T cells enriched from blood (not recorded which). These receptors came from a woman aged 18 to 35 who had recovered from COVID-19. Both conserved end residues are part of each CDR3. The D gene is left open where the match is weak. Rows may omit the clone size; those that give it use once, few, many or a size class.

d_call	v_call	clone_size	j_call	cdr3_aa	cdr3_nt
.	TRBV19	few	TRBJ1-1	CASSFGGNTEAFF	TGTGCCAGTAGTTTCGGGGGGAACACTGAAGCTTTCTTT
TRBD2	TRBV19	.	TRBJ2-7	CASSFSWSSGREQYF	TGTGCCAGTAGTTTCTCGTGGTCTAGCGGGAGGGAGCAGTACTTC
.	TRBV19	.	TRBJ1-3	CASSIRSLSGNTIYF	TGTGCCAGTAGTATTCGGAGCCTCTCTGGAAACACCATATATTTT
.	TRBV5-1	.	TRBJ1-1	CASSLMTDTEAFF	TGCGCCAGCAGCTTGATGACAGACACTGAAGCTTTCTTT
.	TRBV9	few	TRBJ1-2	CASSSTFSGTHRGYTF	TGTGCCAGCAGCTCGACCTTCTCCGGGACTCATAGGGGCTACACCTTC
.	TRBV11-3	.	TRBJ2-1	CASSFGGGDEQFF	TGTGCCAGCAGCTTTGGCGGGGGCGATGAGCAGTTCTTC
.	TRBV3-1/TRBV3-2	.	TRBJ1-3	CASSQGAAGNTIYF	TGTGCCAGCAGCCAAGGGGCCGCGGGAAACACCATATATTTT
.	TRBV11-3	.	TRBJ1-1	CASSNRGSTEAFF	TGTGCCAGCAGCAATAGGGGAAGCACTGAAGCTTTCTTT
TRBD2	TRBV3-1/TRBV3-2	.	TRBJ2-1	CASSQEGSSGLFF	TGTGCCAGCAGCCAAGAGGGGTCTAGCGGGTTGTTCTTC
TRBD2	TRBV18	.	TRBJ2-2	CASSPPGLGPTGELFF	TGTGCCAGCTCACCCCCCGGACTAGGGCCCACCGGGGAGCTGTTTTTT
TRBD1	TRBV4-2	few	TRBJ1-1	CASSQATGGFMNTEAFF	TGTGCCAGCAGCCAAGCGACAGGGGGCTTTATGAACACTGAAGCTTTCTTT
.	TRBV5-1	many	TRBJ1-3	CASSLYPGTSSGNTIYF	TGCGCCAGCAGCTTGTATCCGGGAACGAGCTCTGGAAACACCATATATTTT
.	TRBV7-9	.	TRBJ2-2	CASSQARGEGELFF	TGTGCCAGCAGCCAGGCCCGGGGTGAGGGGGAGCTGTTTTTT
.	TRBV29-1	.	TRBJ1-2	CSVSGNYGYTF	TGCAGCGTATCAGGGAACTATGGCTACACCTTC
.	TRBV27	.	TRBJ1-2	CASSRGISGAGYTF	TGTGCCAGCAGTCGCGGAATTTCAGGGGCAGGCTACACCTTC
TRBD1	TRBV5-1	.	TRBJ1-4	CASSETGKLEKLFF	TGCGCCAGCAGCGAGACAGGGAAACTTGAAAAACTGTTTTTT
.	TRBV3-1/TRBV3-2	.	TRBJ2-5	CASSRGPRTQYF	TGTGCCAGCAGCCGGGGGCCCCGGACCCAGTACTTC
TRBD1	TRBV7-3	.	TRBJ1-1	CASSIGTGGPNTEAFF	TGTGCCAGCAGCATAGGGACAGGGGGGCCGAACACTGAAGCTTTCTTT
TRBD1	TRBV7-3	few	TRBJ1-1	CASSLRPTGGITEAFF	TGTGCCAGCAGCTTAAGGCCAACAGGGGGCATCACTGAAGCTTTCTTT
.	TRBV7-9	.	TRBJ1-5	CASSPFSNQPQHF	TGTGCCAGCAGCCCCTTCAGTAATCAGCCCCAGCATTTT
.	TRBV18	.	TRBJ2-2	CASSPPGGPGELFF	TGTGCCAGCTCACCACCAGGAGGGCCCGGGGAGCTGTTTTTT
TRBD2	TRBV10-3	.	TRBJ2-5	CAISEYGLAGGASETQYF	TGTGCCATCAGTGAGTACGGACTAGCGGGGGGAGCATCAGAGACCCAGTACTTC
.	TRBV11-2	.	TRBJ1-2	CASSLHPGDGYTF	TGTGCCAGCAGCTTACATCCGGGAGATGGCTACACCTTC
.	TRBV28	.	TRBJ2-5	CASSFGSQETQYF	TGTGCCAGCAGTTTTGGCTCTCAAGAGACCCAGTACTTC
TRBD2	TRBV6-1	.	TRBJ2-2	CASSGSLAGENTGELFF	TGTGCCAGCAGTGGGTCGTTAGCGGGGGAGAACACCGGGGAGCTGTTTTTT
TRBD1	TRBV4-1	few	TRBJ1-4	CASSQYRQGINEKLFF	TGCGCCAGCAGCCAATACCGACAGGGGATAAATGAAAAACTGTTTTTT
.	TRBV29-1	.	TRBJ1-1	CSVVVQNTEAFF	TGCAGCGTTGTAGTTCAAAACACTGAAGCTTTCTTT
TRBD1	TRBV27	.	TRBJ1-5	CASSFTGGGQPQHF	TGTGCCAGCAGTTTCACAGGGGGGGGTCAGCCCCAGCATTTT
.	TRBV2	.	TRBJ1-1	CASSVGHGVEAFF	TGTGCCAGCAGTGTTGGGCACGGGGTTGAAGCTTTCTTT
TRBD1	TRBV2	.	TRBJ2-2	CASSGTGGTGELFF	TGTGCCAGCAGTGGGACAGGGGGCACCGGGGAGCTGTTTTTT
.	TRBV5-1	.	TRBJ1-2	CASSLDSPSYGYTF	TGCGCCAGCAGCTTGGATAGCCCAAGCTATGGCTACACCTTC
.	TRBV6-5	.	TRBJ2-1	CASSRGYNEQFF	TGTGCCAGCAGCCGGGGGTACAATGAGCAGTTCTTC
TRBD2	TRBV15	.	TRBJ2-2	CATSRGGLANTGELFF	TGTGCCACCAGCAGAGGAGGACTAGCGAACACCGGGGAGCTGTTTTTT
TRBD2	TRBV4-1	.	TRBJ2-7	CASSRSTSGRGNEQYF	TGCGCCAGCAGCCGGTCGACTAGCGGGAGAGGGAACGAGCAGTACTTC
TRBD1	TRBV7-2	.	TRBJ1-3	CASSFGPGQGAGNTIYF	TGTGCCAGCAGCTTCGGTCCGGGACAGGGGGCAGGAAACACCATATATTTT
TRBD1	TRBV29-1	.	TRBJ2-1	CSVALPGQGNEQFF	TGCAGCGTTGCCCTTCCGGGACAGGGTAATGAGCAGTTCTTC
.	TRBV5-4	once	TRBJ2-3	CASSGRRGITDTQYF	TGTGCCAGCAGCGGCCGCAGAGGTATTACAGATACGCAGTATTTT
.	TRBV30	.	TRBJ2-1	CAWSVGDNEQFF	TGTGCCTGGAGTGTGGGAGACAATGAGCAGTTCTTC
.	TRBV18	.	TRBJ1-6	CASSPPGARVESPLHF	TGTGCCAGCTCACCACCGGGGGCCAGGGTTGAGTCACCCCTCCACTTT
TRBD1	TRBV6-1	.	TRBJ1-5	CASMRRGLNQPQHF	TGTGCCAGCATGAGAAGGGGGCTCAATCAGCCCCAGCATTTT
.	TRBV5-6	few	TRBJ1-6	CASSLRTATPYNSPLHF	TGTGCCAGCAGCTTACGGACAGCGACCCCGTATAATTCACCCCTCCACTTT
.	TRBV7-7	.	TRBJ2-5	CASSQDLSETQYF	TGTGCTAGCAGCCAGGACTTATCGGAGACCCAGTACTTC
TRBD1	TRBV5-1	.	TRBJ1-1	CASSLFTGGANTEAFF	TGCGCCAGCAGCTTGTTCACAGGGGGCGCGAACACTGAAGCTTTCTTT
.	TRBV3-1/TRBV3-2	.	TRBJ1-1	CASSPSDLYTEAFF	TGTGCCAGCAGCCCCTCCGACTTGTACACTGAAGCTTTCTTT
TRBD1	TRBV24-1	.	TRBJ2-6	CATSDPGTGFSGANVLTF	TGTGCCACCAGTGACCCCGGGACAGGGTTCTCTGGGGCCAACGTCCTGACTTTC
.	TRBV21-1	.	TRBJ1-6	CASILKGRDSPLHF	TGTGCCAGCATCCTGAAGGGGCGCGATTCACCCCTCCACTTT
.	TRBV10-3	.	TRBJ1-1	CAISNQATEAFF	TGTGCCATCAGTAACCAAGCCACTGAAGCTTTCTTT
.	TRBV5-1	.	TRBJ1-6	CASSLETDNSPLHF	TGCGCCAGCAGCTTGGAGACAGATAATTCACCCCTCCACTTT
.	TRBV29-1	once	TRBJ1-1	CSVDREMNTEAFF	TGCAGCGTTGACCGGGAAATGAACACTGAAGCTTTCTTT
.	TRBV18	once	TRBJ2-3	CASSPNVFARGADTQYF	TGTGCCAGCTCACCGAACGTTTTTGCCAGGGGTGCCGATACGCAGTATTTT